Shown below are 5 T cell receptor beta chains from a single sample sequenced in a study of graft-versus-host responses after intestinal transplantation. Intraepithelial lymphocytes and lamina propria lymphocytes were released through processing of graft tissue. Sequencing was performed with immunoSEQ multiplex PCR; in TCRdb, only in-frame clones are kept and a portion is missing. The sample has approximately 63,000 clones, 89% seen once. The sequencing used ileum tissue, collected roughly 390 days after transplant. The origin of the receptors is a human patient who received an intestinal transplant, so some T cells may come from the graft donor.

This rearrangement joins TRBV5-1 to TRBJ1-1; 11 bases align to TRBD1. V was pared by 4 bases and J by 8 bases, with 4 bases of the junction left unmatched. CDR1 and CDR2 (germline): SGHRS, YFSETQ. The CDR3 extends over 13 amino acids. CDR3 in DNA: TGCGCCAGCAGCCCCCGGGACAGGGGGGAAGCTTTCTTT. Translation: CASSPRDRGEAFF.

This clone was seen more than once but under ten times. V is TRBV16 and J is TRBJ2-7; 10 nucleotides line up with TRBD1. The V gene end was trimmed by 4 bases and the J gene end by 4 bases; junction bases not matched to a gene: 4. Looked up from germline, CDR1 is KGHSY and CDR2 is FQNENV. The CDR3 totals 14 residues. In nucleotides, the CDR3 is TGTGCCAGCAGCCGCCGGGACAGGGGTTACGAGCAGTACTTC. Translated, it gives CASSRRDRGYEQYF.

The gene calls are TRBV4-1 and TRBJ2-2, with 8 bases that match TRBD2. CDR1 is MGHRA and CDR2 is YSYEKL in the germline V gene. This CDR3 has 16 amino acids. V lost 4 bases, J lost 5 bases, and 9 bases stayed unmatched. CDR3 DNA: TGCGCCAGCAGCCGAGACGGGGGGGCGGAGACCGGGGAGCTGTTTTTT. Translating gives CASSRDGGAETGELFF.

CDR3 amino acids: CASSRPDRVEGYTF. In nucleotides, the CDR3 is TGTGCCAGCAGTCGCCCCGACAGGGTGGAAGGCTACACCTTC. The chain carries TRBV7-2 and TRBJ1-2; TRBD1 agrees at 7 bases. The CDR3 totals 14 residues. The V gene's germline CDR1 is SGHTA and CDR2 FQGNSA. With V trimmed by 6 bases and J by 8 bases, 12 bases remained unmatched.

The J gene is TRBJ1-1, the V gene TRBV30; 8 nucleotides align to TRBD1. This CDR3 spans 15 amino acids. CDR1 and CDR2 (germline): GTSNPN, SVGIG (reference sequence). The V and J ends lost 5 bases and 2 bases, in that order; junction bases with no gene match: 10. As DNA, the CDR3 is TGTGCCTGGGGTCTCCCGACAGGGGCTAACACTGAAGCTTTCTTT. It specifies CAWGLPTGANTEAFF.